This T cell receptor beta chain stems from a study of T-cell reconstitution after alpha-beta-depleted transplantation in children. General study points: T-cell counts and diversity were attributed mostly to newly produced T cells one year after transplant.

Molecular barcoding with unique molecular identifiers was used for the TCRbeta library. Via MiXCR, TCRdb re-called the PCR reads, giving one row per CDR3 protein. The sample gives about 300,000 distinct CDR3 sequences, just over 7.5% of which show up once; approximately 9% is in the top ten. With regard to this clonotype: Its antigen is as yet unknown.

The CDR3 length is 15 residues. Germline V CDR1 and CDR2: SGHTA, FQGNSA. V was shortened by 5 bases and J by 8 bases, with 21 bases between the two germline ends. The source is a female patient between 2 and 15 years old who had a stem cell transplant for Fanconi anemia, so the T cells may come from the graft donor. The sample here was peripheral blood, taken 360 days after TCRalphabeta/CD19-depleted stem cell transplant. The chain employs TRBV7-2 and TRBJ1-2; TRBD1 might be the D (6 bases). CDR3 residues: CASSSLQGRAGGYTF. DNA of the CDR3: TGTGCCAGCAGCAGCCTACAGGGCAGGGCAGGCGGCTACACCTTC. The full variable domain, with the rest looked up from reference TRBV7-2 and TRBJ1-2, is GAGVSQSPSNKVTEKGKDVELRCDPISGHTALYWYRQSLGQGLEFLIYFQGNSAPDKSGLPSDRFSAERTGGSVSTLTIQRTQQEDSAVYLCASSSLQGRAGGYTFGSGTRLTVV.